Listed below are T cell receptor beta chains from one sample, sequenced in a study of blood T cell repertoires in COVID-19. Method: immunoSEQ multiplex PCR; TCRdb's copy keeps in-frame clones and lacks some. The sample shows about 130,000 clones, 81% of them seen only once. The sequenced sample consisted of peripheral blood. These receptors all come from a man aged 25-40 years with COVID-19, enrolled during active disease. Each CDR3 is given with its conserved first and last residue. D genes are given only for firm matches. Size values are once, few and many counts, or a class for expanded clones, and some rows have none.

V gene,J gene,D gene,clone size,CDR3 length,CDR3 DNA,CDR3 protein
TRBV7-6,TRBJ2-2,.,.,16,TGTGCCAGCAGCTTAGAAGAGAGAGGGAACACCGGGGAGCTGTTTTTT,CASSLEERGNTGELFF
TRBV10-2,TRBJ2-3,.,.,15,TGCGCCAGCAGAGATGGACACCTATCCACAGATACGCAGTATTTT,CASRDGHLSTDTQYF
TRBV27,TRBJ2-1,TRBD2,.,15,TGTGCCAGCAGTTTTGACCGGGGGGGGGTCAATGAGCAGTTCTTC,CASSFDRGGVNEQFF
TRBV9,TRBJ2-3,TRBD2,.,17,TGTGCCAGCAGCCTCCAACCTAGCGGGGGGGCCGTCGATACGCAGTATTTT,CASSLQPSGGAVDTQYF
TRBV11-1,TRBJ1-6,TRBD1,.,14,TGTGCCAGCAGCTTAAACAGGGGGGATTCACCCCTCCACTTT,CASSLNRGDSPLHF
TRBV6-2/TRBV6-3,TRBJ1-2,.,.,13,TGTGCCAGCAGTTACGGGGGGAACTATGGCTACACCTTC,CASSYGGNYGYTF
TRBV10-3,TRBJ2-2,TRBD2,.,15,TGTGCCATCGAGCGGCGGGAGGGCCTGTCCGGGGAGCTGTTTTTT,CAIERREGLSGELFF
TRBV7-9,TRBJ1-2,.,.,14,TGTGCCAGCACCCTCGGAGAGGGCGCGGGTGGCTACACCTTC,CASTLGEGAGGYTF
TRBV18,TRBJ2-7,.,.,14,TGTGCCAGTCGTGCCGCAGGGCCCCCCTACGAGCAGTACTTC,CASRAAGPPYEQYF
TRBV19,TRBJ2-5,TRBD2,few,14,TGTGCCAGTAGTAGCGGGAGGTACCAAGAGACCCAGTACTTC,CASSSGRYQETQYF
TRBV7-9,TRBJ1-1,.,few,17,TGTGCCAGCAGCTTCTCCGGGAAGGGCAGAAGGAACACTGAAGCTTTCTTT,CASSFSGKGRRNTEAFF
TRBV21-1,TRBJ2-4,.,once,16,TGTGCCAGCAGCAAGGTAGGCAGACTAGCCAAAAACATTCAGTACTTC,CASSKVGRLAKNIQYF
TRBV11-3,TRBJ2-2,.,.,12,TGTGCCAGCAGCTCGTTCGTCGGGGAGCTGTTTTTT,CASSSFVGELFF
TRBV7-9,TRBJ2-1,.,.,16,TGTGCCAGCAGCTCGGCTTTAGCGGCCTCCTACAATGAGCAGTTCTTC,CASSSALAASYNEQFF
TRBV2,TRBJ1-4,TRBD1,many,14,TGTGCCAGCAGTGGGACAGGGGGCAATGAAAAACTGTTTTTT,CASSGTGGNEKLFF
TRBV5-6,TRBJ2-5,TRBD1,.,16,TGTGCCAGCAGCTTGGGAACAGGGGGCGCAAAAGAGACCCAGTACTTC,CASSLGTGGAKETQYF
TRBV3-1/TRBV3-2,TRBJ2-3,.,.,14,TGTGCCAGCAGCCACGGACTTTTCACAGATACGCAGTATTTT,CASSHGLFTDTQYF
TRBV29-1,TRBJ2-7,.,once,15,TGCAGCGTTGTTTTTACAGGGTATTCCTCCTACGAGCAGTACTTC,CSVVFTGYSSYEQYF
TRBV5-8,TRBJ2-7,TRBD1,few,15,TGTGCCAGCAGCAAACAGGGGGCAGGTAGCTACGAGCAGTACTTC,CASSKQGAGSYEQYF
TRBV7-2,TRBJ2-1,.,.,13,TGTGCCAGCAGCTTAGCACTCCCCGATGAGCAGTTCTTC,CASSLALPDEQFF
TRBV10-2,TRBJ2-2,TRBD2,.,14,TGCGCCAGCAATAGCGGGAGCGCCACCGGGGAGCTGTTTTTT,CASNSGSATGELFF
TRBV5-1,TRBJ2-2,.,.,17,TGCGCCAGCAGCTTGAATAGCGGCCGATCGAACACCGGGGAGCTGTTTTTT,CASSLNSGRSNTGELFF
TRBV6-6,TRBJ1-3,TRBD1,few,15,TGTGCCAGCAGTTTCGGGACAGGGAGGGAGAACACCATATATTTT,CASSFGTGRENTIYF
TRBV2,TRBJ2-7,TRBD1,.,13,TGTGCCAGCACCGGGACAGGGGGTGACGAGCAGTACTTC,CASTGTGGDEQYF
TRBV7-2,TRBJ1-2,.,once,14,TGTGCCAGCAGCCGCGGGGGGACTAACTATGGCTACACCTTC,CASSRGGTNYGYTF
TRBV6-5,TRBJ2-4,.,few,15,TGTGCCAGCAGTTACGGGGTCAGGGTGGTAAACATTCAGTACTTC,CASSYGVRVVNIQYF
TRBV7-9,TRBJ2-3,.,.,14,TGTGCCAGCAGTACGGGGATCGGAACAGATACGCAGTATTTT,CASSTGIGTDTQYF
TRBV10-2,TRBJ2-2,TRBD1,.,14,TGCGCCAGTACAGGGGGACCCTACACCGGGGAGCTGTTTTTT,CASTGGPYTGELFF
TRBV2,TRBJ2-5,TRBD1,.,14,TGTGCCATCAGACAGGGGGCATTCCAAGAGACCCAGTACTTC,CAIRQGAFQETQYF
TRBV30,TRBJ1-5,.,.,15,TGTGCCTGGAGTGCCCAAGACAGGACAAATCAGCCCCAGCATTTT,CAWSAQDRTNQPQHF
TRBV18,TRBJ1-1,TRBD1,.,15,TGTGCCAGCTCTAAGGGGGACAGGGGGAACACTGAAGCTTTCTTT,CASSKGDRGNTEAFF
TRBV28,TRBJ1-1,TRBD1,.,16,TGTGCCAGCAGTCTCCGAGGACAGGGGGGTATAATTGAAGCTTTCTTT,CASSLRGQGGIIEAFF
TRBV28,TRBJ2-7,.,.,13,TGTGCCAGCAGTTTGAGTGCTACCTACGAGCAGTACTTC,CASSLSATYEQYF
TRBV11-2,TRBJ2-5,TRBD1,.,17,TGTGCCAGCAGCTTAGGTGACAGGGGTCTTGGCGGAGAGACCCAGTACTTC,CASSLGDRGLGGETQYF
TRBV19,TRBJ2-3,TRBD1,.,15,TGTGCCAGTAGTATTGGCGGGACAGGGGAGGATACGCAGTATTTT,CASSIGGTGEDTQYF
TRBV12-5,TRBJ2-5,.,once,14,TGTGCTAGTGGTCCCCGACAGGAGCGAGAGACCCAGTACTTC,CASGPRQERETQYF
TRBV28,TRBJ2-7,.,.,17,TGTGCCAGCAGGCGGGGACGTCTTGGGTTTGGCGGCTACGAGCAGTACTTC,CASRRGRLGFGGYEQYF
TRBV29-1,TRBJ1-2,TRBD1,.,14,TGCAGCGTCGAGTGGGTGACAGGGGGCCGTGGCTACACCTTC,CSVEWVTGGRGYTF
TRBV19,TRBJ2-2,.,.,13,TGTGCCAGTAGGGGGCCGAACACCGGGGAGCTGTTTTTT,CASRGPNTGELFF
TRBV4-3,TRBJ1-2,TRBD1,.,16,TGCGCCAGCAGCCAGGATTTCCGGACAGGCCTCTATGGCTACACCTTC,CASSQDFRTGLYGYTF
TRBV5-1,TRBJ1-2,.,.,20,TGCGCCAGCAGCTTGGAGAGCTCATTCGGGGTAGGAGTTTCTAACTATGGCTACACCTTC,CASSLESSFGVGVSNYGYTF
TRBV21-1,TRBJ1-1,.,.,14,TGTGCCAGCAGCGGACAGGGGGCGGGCACTGAAGCTTTCTTT,CASSGQGAGTEAFF
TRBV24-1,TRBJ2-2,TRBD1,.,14,TGTGCCACCAGAGGACAGGGCGGGACCGGGGAGCTGTTTTTT,CATRGQGGTGELFF
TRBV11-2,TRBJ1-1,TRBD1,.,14,TGTGCCAGCAGCTTATGGACAGGGAACACTGAAGCTTTCTTT,CASSLWTGNTEAFF
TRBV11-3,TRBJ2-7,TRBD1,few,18,TGTGCCAGCAGCTTAGACAGCCCCGGGACAGGGCTATCCTACGAGCAGTACTTC,CASSLDSPGTGLSYEQYF
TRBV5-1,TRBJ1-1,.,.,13,TGCGCCAGCAGCCCTTTTACACACACTGAAGCTTTCTTT,CASSPFTHTEAFF
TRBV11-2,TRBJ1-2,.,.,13,TGTGCCAGCAGCTTAGATCGGGGCTATGGCTACACCTTC,CASSLDRGYGYTF
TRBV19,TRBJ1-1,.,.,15,TGTGCCAGTAAAACCCGGACAGATATGAACACTGAAGCTTTCTTT,CASKTRTDMNTEAFF
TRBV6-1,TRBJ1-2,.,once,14,TGTGCCAGCAGTGAAGGTGTACTCATCTATGGCTACACCTTC,CASSEGVLIYGYTF
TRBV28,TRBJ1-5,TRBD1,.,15,TGTGCCAGCAGTCCGACAGGGAGAAGCAATCAGCCCCAGCATTTT,CASSPTGRSNQPQHF
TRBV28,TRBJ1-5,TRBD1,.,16,TGTGCCAGCAGCTCAACCGGGACAGGGGGCAATCAGCCCCAGCATTTT,CASSSTGTGGNQPQHF